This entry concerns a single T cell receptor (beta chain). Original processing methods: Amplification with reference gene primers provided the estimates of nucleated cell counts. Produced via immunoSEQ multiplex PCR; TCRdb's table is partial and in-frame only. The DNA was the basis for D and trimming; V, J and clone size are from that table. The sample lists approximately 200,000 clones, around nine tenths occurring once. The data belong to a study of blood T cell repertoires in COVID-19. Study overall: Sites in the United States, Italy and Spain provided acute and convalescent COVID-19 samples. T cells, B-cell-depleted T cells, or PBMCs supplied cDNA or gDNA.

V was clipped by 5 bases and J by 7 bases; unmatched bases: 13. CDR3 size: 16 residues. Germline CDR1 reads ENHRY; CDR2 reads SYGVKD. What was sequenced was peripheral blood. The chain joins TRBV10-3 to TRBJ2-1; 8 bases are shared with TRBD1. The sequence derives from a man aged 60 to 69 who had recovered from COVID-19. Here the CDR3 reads CAISNPDRGRRNEQFF. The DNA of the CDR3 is TGTGCCATCAGTAACCCTGACAGGGGCCGAAGGAATGAGCAGTTCTTC.